These T cell receptor beta chains were read from a single sample in a study of T-cell reconstitution after alpha-beta-depleted transplantation in children. TCRdb re-called the PCR reads with MiXCR, one entry per CDR3 protein. The sample records some 390,000 distinct CDR3 sequences, around 21% being singletons. The starting material was PBMCs from the stem cell graft donor, obtained from the stem cell graft. The source of these receptors is a human donor who donated a stem cell graft to a child with acute myeloid leukemia. Both conserved end residues are part of each CDR3. D genes are given only for firm matches. Only some rows state a clone size, as once, few, many or a class for expanded clones.

>TRBD2|TRBV11-2|NA|TRBJ2-7
CASSLDASGTYEQYF
TGTGCCAGCAGCTTAGATGCTAGCGGAACATACGAGCAGTACTTC
>NA|TRBV9|many|TRBJ2-3
CASSGGRAASTDTQYF
TGTGCCAGCAGCGGCGGGCGGGCAGCCAGCACAGATACGCAGTATTTT
>TRBD2|TRBV20-1|many|TRBJ2-3
CSAREELAGTDTQYF
TGCAGTGCTAGAGAGGAACTAGCGGGCACAGATACGCAGTATTTT
>TRBD1|TRBV5-1|many|TRBJ2-1
CASSFTGTAPFNEQFF
TGCGCCAGCAGCTTCACCGGGACAGCGCCTTTCAATGAGCAGTTCTTC
>TRBD2|TRBV4-1|few|TRBJ2-1
CASSLGLSGIRNEQFF
TGCGCCAGCAGCCTAGGACTAAGCGGGATAAGGAATGAGCAGTTCTTC
>TRBD2|TRBV27|NA|TRBJ2-2
CASSLRLAGGVWDTGELFF
TGTGCCAGCAGTTTGAGACTAGCGGGAGGGGTCTGGGACACCGGGGAGCTGTTTTTT
>NA|TRBV7-6|few|TRBJ1-4
CASSASPIGNEKLFF
TGTGCCAGCAGCGCTAGTCCTATAGGGAATGAAAAACTGTTTTTT
>TRBD2|TRBV20-1|NA|TRBJ2-1
CSARLSGKRGEQFF
TGCAGTGCTAGGCTTAGCGGGAAAAGGGGTGAGCAGTTCTTC
>TRBD1|TRBV12-3/TRBV12-4|NA|TRBJ2-6
CASRWGQYSGANVLTF
TGTGCCAGCAGGTGGGGACAGTACTCTGGGGCCAACGTCCTGACTTTC
>TRBD2|TRBV7-6|few|TRBJ2-7
CASSLAGEGDEQYF
TGTGCCAGCAGCCTAGCGGGAGAGGGAGACGAGCAGTACTTC
>TRBD2|TRBV27|NA|TRBJ2-7
CASSRREVYEQYF
TGTGCCAGCAGCAGGCGGGAGGTCTACGAGCAGTACTTC
>TRBD1|TRBV29-1|many|TRBJ2-7
CSVESGQGAYEQYF
TGCAGCGTAGAGAGTGGACAGGGGGCCTACGAGCAGTACTTC
>NA|TRBV20-1|few|TRBJ2-7
CSARGEDSYEQYF
TGCAGTGCTAGGGGGGAGGACTCCTACGAGCAGTACTTC
>NA|TRBV12-3/TRBV12-4|NA|TRBJ1-4
CASSLQGSNEKLFF
TGTGCCAGCAGCCTACAGGGCTCTAATGAAAAACTGTTTTTT
>TRBD1|TRBV10-3|few|TRBJ1-2
CAISGRQGYGYTF
TGTGCCATCAGTGGTCGACAGGGGTATGGCTACACCTTC
>TRBD1|TRBV20-1|NA|TRBJ2-1
CSARETGARGHNEQFF
TGCAGTGCTAGAGAGACAGGGGCCCGCGGTCACAATGAGCAGTTCTTC
>NA|TRBV24-1|many|TRBJ2-1
CATSDSGLDEQFF
TGTGCCACCAGTGATTCAGGGCTCGATGAGCAGTTCTTC
>NA|TRBV15|NA|TRBJ1-3
CATSTDGGNTIYF
TGTGCCACCAGCACGGACGGTGGAAACACCATATATTTT
>NA|TRBV5-5|NA|TRBJ2-1
CASSLGGPLNSYNEQFF
TGTGCCAGCAGCTTGGGGGGGCCCCTAAACTCCTACAATGAGCAGTTCTTC
>NA|TRBV29-1|NA|TRBJ2-5
CSIEANRETQYF
TGCAGCATCGAGGCGAATCGAGAGACCCAGTACTTC
>TRBD2|TRBV4-2|many|TRBJ2-1
CASSHPIAGGYNEQFF
TGTGCCAGCAGCCATCCTATAGCGGGAGGCTACAATGAGCAGTTCTTC
>NA|TRBV4-2|NA|TRBJ1-4
CASSSGVFNEKLFF
TGTGCCAGCAGCTCAGGGGTCTTTAATGAAAAACTGTTTTTT
>NA|TRBV28|few|TRBJ2-1
CASSFLEGGYNEQFF
TGTGCCAGCAGTTTTCTGGAGGGAGGCTACAATGAGCAGTTCTTC
>NA|TRBV4-1|few|TRBJ2-7
CASSQLVSSKHEQYF
TGCGCCAGCAGCCAACTTGTATCGTCGAAGCACGAGCAGTACTTC
>NA|TRBV7-2|NA|TRBJ2-7
CASSLRLSSSSYEQYF
TGTGCCAGCAGCTTAAGGTTATCGTCCAGCTCCTACGAGCAGTACTTC
>TRBD1|TRBV9|few|TRBJ1-2
CASSPTGDDGYTF
TGTGCCAGCAGCCCGACAGGGGATGACGGCTACACCTTC
>TRBD2|TRBV4-1|NA|TRBJ2-1
CASSQEIAGASHEQFF
TGCGCCAGCAGCCAAGAAATAGCGGGAGCGTCACATGAGCAGTTCTTC
>NA|TRBV20-1|few|TRBJ2-1
CSASRVTGTYSYNEQFF
TGCAGTGCTAGTAGGGTGACCGGGACTTACTCCTACAATGAGCAGTTCTTC
>TRBD1|TRBV7-2|NA|TRBJ2-7
CASSFSTGVAYEQYF
TGTGCCAGCAGCTTCTCGACAGGGGTTGCCTACGAGCAGTACTTC
>NA|TRBV4-1|NA|TRBJ2-2
CASSPVGSGIGELFF
TGCGCCAGCAGCCCAGTTGGTAGCGGTATCGGGGAGCTGTTTTTT
>NA|TRBV7-9|few|TRBJ1-2
CASSSTGYGYTF
TGTGCCAGCAGCTCGACGGGCTATGGCTACACCTTC
>TRBD1|TRBV20-1|NA|TRBJ2-4
CSAGPGQGGYF
TGCAGTGCTGGTCCGGGACAGGGGGGGTACTTC
>NA|TRBV4-3|few|TRBJ2-7
CASSQDPVGLNYEQYF
TGCGCCAGCAGCCAAGATCCTGTAGGACTTAATTACGAGCAGTACTTC
>NA|TRBV12-3/TRBV12-4|NA|TRBJ1-5
CASSPGQGTQPQHF
TGTGCCAGCAGCCCCGGGCAGGGCACTCAGCCCCAGCATTTT
>TRBD2|TRBV4-1|few|TRBJ2-7
CASSQDLTSGSYEQYF
TGCGCCAGCAGCCAAGATCTGACTAGCGGGAGCTACGAGCAGTACTTC
>TRBD2|TRBV20-1|many|TRBJ2-1
CSAITPGLAYNEQFF
TGCAGTGCTATAACACCGGGACTAGCATACAATGAGCAGTTCTTC
>TRBD1|TRBV12-3/TRBV12-4|many|TRBJ1-4
CASSQGDTNEKLFF
TGTGCCAGCAGTCAGGGGGACACCAATGAAAAACTGTTTTTT
>NA|TRBV12-3/TRBV12-4|few|TRBJ1-4
CASSPGFGTGEKLFF
TGTGCCAGCAGCCCCGGATTTGGGACGGGTGAAAAACTGTTTTTT
>TRBD2|TRBV12-3/TRBV12-4|NA|TRBJ2-7
CASRTSGRREQYF
TGTGCCAGCAGGACTAGCGGGAGACGCGAGCAGTACTTC
>NA|TRBV7-6|NA|TRBJ2-2
CASSLSRGTTGELFF
TGTGCCAGCAGCTTAAGCCGGGGCACTACCGGGGAGCTGTTTTTT
>NA|TRBV20-1|NA|TRBJ2-3
CSARPVARYTQYF
TGCAGTGCTCGTCCCGTGGCCCGATATACGCAGTATTTT
>TRBD1|TRBV25-1|few|TRBJ1-1
CASSVTGTGAPEAFF
TGTGCCAGCAGTGTTACCGGGACAGGGGCCCCTGAAGCTTTCTTT
>NA|TRBV9|few|TRBJ2-1
CASSVYGTGDEQFF
TGTGCCAGCAGCGTGTACGGAACCGGCGATGAGCAGTTCTTC
>NA|TRBV20-1|many|TRBJ2-1
CSAKDLSLDNEQFF
TGCAGTGCTAAGGACTTATCTCTTGACAATGAGCAGTTCTTC
>NA|TRBV7-3|NA|TRBJ2-3
CASSLTGTLGHTDTQYF
TGTGCCAGCAGCTTAACGGGGACGTTGGGACACACAGATACGCAGTATTTT
>NA|TRBV7-2|few|TRBJ2-6
CASSLDLSGANVQTF
TGTGCCAGCAGCTTAGATCTCTCTGGGGCCAACGTCCAGACTTTC
>TRBD1|TRBV20-1|once|TRBJ2-7
CSAKQGSWYEQYF
TGCAGTGCTAAACAGGGGAGTTGGTACGAGCAGTACTTC
>NA|TRBV20-1|many|TRBJ1-1
CSATQRNTEAFF
TGCAGTGCTACCCAAAGGAACACTGAAGCTTTCTTT
>TRBD2|TRBV7-2|few|TRBJ2-1
CASSTGLAGVNEQFF
TGTGCCAGCAGCACTGGACTAGCGGGAGTAAATGAGCAGTTCTTC
>NA|TRBV29-1|few|TRBJ2-1
CSVSRTTNNEQFF
TGCAGCGTTTCGCGGACAACCAACAATGAGCAGTTCTTC
>NA|TRBV15|many|TRBJ2-1
CATSRDRLNEQFF
TGTGCCACCAGCAGAGATAGGCTGAATGAGCAGTTCTTC
>TRBD2|TRBV5-1|NA|TRBJ2-7
CASSLGVSGSYEQYF
TGCGCCAGCAGCTTGGGTGTTAGCGGGAGCTACGAGCAGTACTTC
>NA|TRBV2|many|TRBJ1-3
CASKSDLNQNTIYF
TGTGCCAGCAAATCGGACTTAAACCAAAACACCATATATTTT
>NA|TRBV12-3/TRBV12-4|many|TRBJ2-5
CASSYGLMAYF
TGTGCCAGCAGTTATGGGCTAATGGCGTACTTC
>NA|TRBV20-1|NA|TRBJ1-6
CSARTTYNSPLHF
TGCAGTGCTCGTACTACCTATAATTCACCCCTCCACTTT